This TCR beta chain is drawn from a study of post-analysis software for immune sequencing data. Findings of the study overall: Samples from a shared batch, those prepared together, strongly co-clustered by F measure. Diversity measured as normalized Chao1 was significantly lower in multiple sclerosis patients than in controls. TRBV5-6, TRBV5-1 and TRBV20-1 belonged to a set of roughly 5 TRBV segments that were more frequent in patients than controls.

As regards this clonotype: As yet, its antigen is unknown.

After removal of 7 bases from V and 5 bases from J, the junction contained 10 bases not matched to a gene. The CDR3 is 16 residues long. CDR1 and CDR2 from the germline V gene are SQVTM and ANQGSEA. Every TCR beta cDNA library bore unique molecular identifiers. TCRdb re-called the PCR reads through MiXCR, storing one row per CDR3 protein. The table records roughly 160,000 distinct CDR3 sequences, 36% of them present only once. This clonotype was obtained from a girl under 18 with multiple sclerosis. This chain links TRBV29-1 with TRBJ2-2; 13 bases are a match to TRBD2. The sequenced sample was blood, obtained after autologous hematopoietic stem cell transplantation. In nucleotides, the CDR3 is TGCAGCGGGATTTACAGACTAGCGGGAGGAACCGGGGAGCTGTTTTTT. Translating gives CSGIYRLAGGTGELFF.